This T cell receptor beta chain comes out of a study of STAT3 mutations in large granular lymphocyte leukemia. Across the whole study: Over half of T-LGLL patients had one or more immunosuppressive regimens. Study-wide results and caveats: Every T-LGLL patient had at least one immunodominant TCRbeta clonotype. Treatment regimens differed across patients between samplings. TCR clonotype switching after therapy occurred in 6 of 18 patients.

With regard to this clone: The antigen is not known.

Average productive template count per sample was around 44,000. Using immunoSEQ multiplex PCR, the repertoire was profiled, and TCRdb retains in-frame clones only, with some absent. The sample holds several thousand clones; roughly 88% are singletons and the top ten take more than 70%. This CDR3 is 17 amino acids long. Germline V gives CDR1 MGHRA, CDR2 YSYEKL. The V and J ends lost 4 bases and 0 bases respectively, with 16 bases between them. Input material: peripheral blood mononuclear cells. This chain connects TRBV4-1 to TRBJ1-5; D is unresolved. This clonotype was sampled from an elderly man with T-cell large granular lymphocyte leukemia. Some clones in this sample may be carry-over from other donors' samples. The CDR3 coding sequence is TGCGCCAGCAGCCCAGGTGAATGGGCGAATAGCAATCAGCCCCAGCATTTT. This sequence encodes CASSPGEWANSNQPQHF.